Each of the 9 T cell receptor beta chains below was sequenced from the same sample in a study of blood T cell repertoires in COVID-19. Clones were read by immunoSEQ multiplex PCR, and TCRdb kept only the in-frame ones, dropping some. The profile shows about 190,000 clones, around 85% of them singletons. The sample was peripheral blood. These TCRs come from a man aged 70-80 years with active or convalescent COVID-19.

The CDR3 DNA reads as TGTGCCAGCAGCGGTGGACAGGGTCTGAGCTACGAGCAGTACTTC. Translated: CASSGGQGLSYEQYF. The chain has TRBV11-2 and TRBJ2-7; 8 nucleotides agree with TRBD1. The germline V gene encodes CDR1 SGHAT and CDR2 FQNNGV. This CDR3 is 15 amino acids long. The ends lost 5 bases at V and 3 bases at J; junction bases unmatched: 9.

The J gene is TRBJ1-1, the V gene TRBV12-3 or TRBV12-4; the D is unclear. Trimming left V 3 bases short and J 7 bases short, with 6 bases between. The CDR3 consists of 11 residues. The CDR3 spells CASSLRGEAFF. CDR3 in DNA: TGTGCCAGCAGTTTGCGGGGTGAAGCTTTCTTT.

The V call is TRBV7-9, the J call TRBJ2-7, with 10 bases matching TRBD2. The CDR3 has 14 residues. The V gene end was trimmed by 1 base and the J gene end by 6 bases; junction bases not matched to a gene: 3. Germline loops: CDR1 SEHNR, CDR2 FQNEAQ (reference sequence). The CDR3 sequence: CASSLGSGRGEQYF. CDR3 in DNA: TGTGCCAGCAGCTTAGGGAGCGGGAGGGGCGAGCAGTACTTC.

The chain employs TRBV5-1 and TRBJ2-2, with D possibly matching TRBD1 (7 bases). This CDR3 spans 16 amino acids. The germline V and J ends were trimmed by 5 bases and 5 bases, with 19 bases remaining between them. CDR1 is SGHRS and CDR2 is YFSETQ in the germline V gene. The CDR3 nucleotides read TGCGCCAGCAGACGTGGCAGGCAGGGGGGAACCGGGGAGCTGTTTTTT. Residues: CASRRGRQGGTGELFF. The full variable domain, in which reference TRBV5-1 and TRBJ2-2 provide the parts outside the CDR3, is KAGVTQTPRYLIKTRGQQVTLSCSPISGHRSVSWYQQTPGQGLQFLFEYFSETQRNKGNFPGRFSGRQFSNSRSEMNVSTLELGDSALYLCASRRGRQGGTGELFFGEGSRLTVL.

The CDR3 loop is CASSLAAGTDYGYTF. The CDR3 DNA sequence: TGTGCCAGCAGCTTAGCCGCGGGAACAGACTATGGCTACACCTTC. The chain is built from TRBV7-8 and TRBJ1-2; D uncertain. Trimming pared 0 bases from V and 3 bases from J, leaving 11 bases between. CDR3 length equals 15 residues. Germline values: CDR1 SGHVS, CDR2 FQNEAQ.

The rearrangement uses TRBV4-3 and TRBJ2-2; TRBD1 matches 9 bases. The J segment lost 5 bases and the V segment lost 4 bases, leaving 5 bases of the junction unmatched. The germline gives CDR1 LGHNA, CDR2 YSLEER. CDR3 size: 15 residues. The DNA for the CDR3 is TGCGCCAGCAGCCCTACAGGGGGCCGGACCGGGGAGCTGTTTTTT. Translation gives CASSPTGGRTGELFF.

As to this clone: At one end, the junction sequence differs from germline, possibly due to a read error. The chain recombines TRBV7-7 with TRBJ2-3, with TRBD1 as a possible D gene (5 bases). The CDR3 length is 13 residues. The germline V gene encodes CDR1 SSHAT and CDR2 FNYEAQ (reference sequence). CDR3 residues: CASSSQGSDTQYF. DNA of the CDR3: TGTGCTAGCAGCTCCCAGGGTTCCGATACGCAGTATTTT.

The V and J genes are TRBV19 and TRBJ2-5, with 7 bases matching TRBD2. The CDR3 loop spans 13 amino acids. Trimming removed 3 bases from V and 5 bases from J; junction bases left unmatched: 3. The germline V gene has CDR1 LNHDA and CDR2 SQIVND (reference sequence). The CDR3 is CASSMTGRETQYF. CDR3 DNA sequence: TGTGCCAGTAGTATGACCGGGAGGGAGACCCAGTACTTC.

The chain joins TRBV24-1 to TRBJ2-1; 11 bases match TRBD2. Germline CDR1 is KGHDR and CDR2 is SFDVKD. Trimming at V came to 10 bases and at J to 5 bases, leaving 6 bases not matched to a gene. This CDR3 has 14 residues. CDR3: CATSEGLADNEQFF. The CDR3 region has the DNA TGTGCCACGTCCGAGGGACTAGCGGACAATGAGCAGTTCTTC.